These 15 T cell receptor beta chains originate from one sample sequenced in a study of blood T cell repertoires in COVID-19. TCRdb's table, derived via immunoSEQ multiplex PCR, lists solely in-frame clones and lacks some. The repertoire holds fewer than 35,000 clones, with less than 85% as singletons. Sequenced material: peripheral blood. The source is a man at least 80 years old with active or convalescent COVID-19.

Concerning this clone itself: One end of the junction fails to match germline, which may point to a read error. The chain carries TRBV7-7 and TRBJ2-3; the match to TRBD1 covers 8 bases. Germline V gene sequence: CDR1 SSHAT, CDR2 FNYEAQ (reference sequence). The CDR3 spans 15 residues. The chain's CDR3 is CASSPGTGTSDTQYF. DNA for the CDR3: TGTGCTAGCAGCCCCGGGACAGGTACCTCAGATACGCAGTATTTT.

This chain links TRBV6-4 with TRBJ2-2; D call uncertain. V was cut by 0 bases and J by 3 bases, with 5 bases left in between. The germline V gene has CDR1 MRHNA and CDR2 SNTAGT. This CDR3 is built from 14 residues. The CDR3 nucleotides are TGTGCCAGCAGTGACTCTACGGACACCGGGGAGCTGTTTTTT. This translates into CASSDSTDTGELFF.

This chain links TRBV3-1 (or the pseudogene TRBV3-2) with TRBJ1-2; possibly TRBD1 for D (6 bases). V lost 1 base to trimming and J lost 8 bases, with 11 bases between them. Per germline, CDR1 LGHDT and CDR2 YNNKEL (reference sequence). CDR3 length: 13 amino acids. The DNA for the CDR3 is TGTGCCAGCAGCCAAGTGAGCAGGGGCGGCTACACCTTC. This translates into CASSQVSRGGYTF.

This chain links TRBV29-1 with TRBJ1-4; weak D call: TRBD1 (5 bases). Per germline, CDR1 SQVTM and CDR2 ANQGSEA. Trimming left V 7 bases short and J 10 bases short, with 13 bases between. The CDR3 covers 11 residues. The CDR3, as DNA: TGCAGCGGGAGGGACCGGGGAAAACTGTTTTTT. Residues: CSGRDRGKLFF.

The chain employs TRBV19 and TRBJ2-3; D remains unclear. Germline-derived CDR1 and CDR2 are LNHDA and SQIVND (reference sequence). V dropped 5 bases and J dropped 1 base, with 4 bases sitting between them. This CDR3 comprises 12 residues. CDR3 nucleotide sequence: TGTGCCAGTAGTCTTCGCACAGATACGCAGTATTTT. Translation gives CASSLRTDTQYF.

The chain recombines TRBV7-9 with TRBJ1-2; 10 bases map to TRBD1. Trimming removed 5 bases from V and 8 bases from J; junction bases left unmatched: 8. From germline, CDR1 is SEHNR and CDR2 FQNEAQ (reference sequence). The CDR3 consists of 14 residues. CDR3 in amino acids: CASSRRQGAEGYTF. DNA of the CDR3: TGTGCCAGCAGCCGTCGACAGGGGGCGGAGGGCTACACCTTC.

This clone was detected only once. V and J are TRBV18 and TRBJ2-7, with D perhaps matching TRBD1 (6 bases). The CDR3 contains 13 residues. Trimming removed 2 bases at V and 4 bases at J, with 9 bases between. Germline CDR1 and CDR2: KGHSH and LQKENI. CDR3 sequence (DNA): TGTGCCAGCTCACCATACCAGGGGTACGAGCAGTACTTC. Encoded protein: CASSPYQGYEQYF.

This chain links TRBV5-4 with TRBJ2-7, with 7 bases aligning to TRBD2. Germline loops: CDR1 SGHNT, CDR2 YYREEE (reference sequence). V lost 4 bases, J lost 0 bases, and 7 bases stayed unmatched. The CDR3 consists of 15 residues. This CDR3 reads CASSPRLAASYEQYF. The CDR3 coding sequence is TGTGCCAGCAGCCCTAGGCTAGCGGCCTCCTACGAGCAGTACTTC.

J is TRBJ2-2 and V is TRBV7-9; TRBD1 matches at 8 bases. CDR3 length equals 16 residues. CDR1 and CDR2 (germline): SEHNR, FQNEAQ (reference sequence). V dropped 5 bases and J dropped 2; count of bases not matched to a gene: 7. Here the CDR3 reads CASSVPGQANTGELFF. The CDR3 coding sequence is TGTGCCAGCAGCGTTCCGGGACAGGCTAACACCGGGGAGCTGTTTTTT.

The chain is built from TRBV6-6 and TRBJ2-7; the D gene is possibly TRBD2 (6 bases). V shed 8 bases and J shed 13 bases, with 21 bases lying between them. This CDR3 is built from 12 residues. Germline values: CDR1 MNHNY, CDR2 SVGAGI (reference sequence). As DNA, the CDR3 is TGTGCCAGCGGTATTACGGGAGAGAGCCTTTACTTC. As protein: CASGITGESLYF.

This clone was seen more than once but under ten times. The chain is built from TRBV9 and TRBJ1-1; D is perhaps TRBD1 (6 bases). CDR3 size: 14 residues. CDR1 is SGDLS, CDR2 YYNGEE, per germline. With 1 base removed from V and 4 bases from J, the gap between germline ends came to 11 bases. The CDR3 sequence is CASSVFSGVTEAFF. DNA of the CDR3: TGTGCCAGCAGCGTATTTTCAGGGGTCACTGAAGCTTTCTTT.

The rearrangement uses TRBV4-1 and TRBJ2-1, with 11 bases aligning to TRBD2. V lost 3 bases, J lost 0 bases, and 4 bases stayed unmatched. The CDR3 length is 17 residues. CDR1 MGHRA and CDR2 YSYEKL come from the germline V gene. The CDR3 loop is CASSQGTSGTSYNEQFF. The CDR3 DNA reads TGCGCCAGCAGCCAGGGGACTAGCGGAACCTCCTACAATGAGCAGTTCTTC.

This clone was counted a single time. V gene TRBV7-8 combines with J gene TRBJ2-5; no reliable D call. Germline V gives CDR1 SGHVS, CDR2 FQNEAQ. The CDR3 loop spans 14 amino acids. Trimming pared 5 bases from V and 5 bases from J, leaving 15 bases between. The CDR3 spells CASSRGRAAETQYF. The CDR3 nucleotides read TGTGCCAGCAGCCGAGGACGCGCGGCCGAGACCCAGTACTTC.

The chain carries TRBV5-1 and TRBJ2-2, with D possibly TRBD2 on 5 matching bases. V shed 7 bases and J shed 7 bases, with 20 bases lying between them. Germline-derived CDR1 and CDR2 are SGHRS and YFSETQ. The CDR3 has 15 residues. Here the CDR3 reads CASSPGSADFGELFF. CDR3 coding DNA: TGCGCCAGCTCTCCGGGGTCTGCTGATTTCGGGGAGCTGTTTTTT.

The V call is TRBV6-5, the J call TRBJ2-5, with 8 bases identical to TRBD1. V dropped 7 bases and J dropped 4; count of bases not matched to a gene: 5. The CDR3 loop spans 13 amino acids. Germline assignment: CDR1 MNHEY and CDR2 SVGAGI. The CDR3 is CASTRTGRETQYF. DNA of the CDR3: TGTGCCAGCACCCGGACAGGGCGAGAGACCCAGTACTTC.